This TCR beta chain was recorded in a study of T cell responses to AZD1222 COVID-19 vaccine. General study points: Vaccine-associated CD4 TCRs ranged over spike, dominating at 160-218 and 743-854. The donor group comprised mostly white British people and more females; the analysis possibly underestimated clonal diversity.

A note on this clone: What it binds is not known.

The CDR3 runs to 12 residues. The germline V and J ends were trimmed by 5 bases and 7 bases, with 11 bases remaining between them. Germline CDR1 MDHEN, CDR2 SYDVKM. Some clones are missing from TCRdb's copy, which holds only in-frame ones; the method was immunoSEQ multiplex PCR. Of roughly 120,000 clones detected, roughly 90% appear once; the ten largest clones hold approximately 7.9%. This sequence was found in an adult who received the AZD1222 COVID-19 vaccine. Sequenced material: peripheral blood, taken 28 days after the second AZD1222 dose. V is TRBV28 and J is TRBJ1-2; D remains unclear. The CDR3 region has the DNA TGTGCCAGCAGTCGGGCTGGACTTGGCTACACCTTC. Protein: CASSRAGLGYTF.